The present entry profiles one T cell receptor (beta chain) with its context. The entry originates in a study of blood T cell repertoires in COVID-19. Overall study: The United States, Italy and Spain were the sources of the acute and convalescent COVID-19 samples. In each case, the material was cDNA or gDNA derived from T cells, B-cell-depleted T cells, or PBMCs.

Germline V gives CDR1 SQVTM, CDR2 ANQGSEA. V was shortened by 5 bases and J by 12 bases, with 20 bases between the two germline ends. CDR3 length: 12 residues. Libraries were prepared by immunoSEQ multiplex PCR; TCRdb keeps only in-frame clonotypes and omits some of them. The sample holds around 140,000 clones, about four fifths seen once. The chain carries TRBV29-1 and TRBJ2-7; D possibly corresponds to TRBD1 (6 bases). The sequencing input was peripheral blood. The clonotype originates from a human donor in a cohort sampled during active COVID-19. CDR3 sequence: CSVSETGTVAYF. The CDR3, as DNA: TGCAGCGTTTCTGAGACAGGAACCGTGGCGTACTTC.